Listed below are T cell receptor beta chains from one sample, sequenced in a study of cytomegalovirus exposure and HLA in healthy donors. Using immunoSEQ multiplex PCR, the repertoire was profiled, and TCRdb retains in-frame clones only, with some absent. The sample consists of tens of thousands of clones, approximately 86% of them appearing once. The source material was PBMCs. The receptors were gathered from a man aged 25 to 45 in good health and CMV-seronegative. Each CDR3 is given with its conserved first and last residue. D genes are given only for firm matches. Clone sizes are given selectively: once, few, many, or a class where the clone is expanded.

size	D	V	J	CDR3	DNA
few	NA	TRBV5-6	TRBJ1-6	CASTAIQGRRLALHF	TGTGCCAGCACCGCTATACAGGGCCGGAGGTTGGCCCTCCACTTT
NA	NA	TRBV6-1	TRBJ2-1	CASSEAEYNEQFF	TGTGCCAGCAGTGAAGCGGAGTACAATGAGCAGTTCTTC
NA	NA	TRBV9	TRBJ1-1	CASSGPFVERGDAFF	TGTGCCAGCAGCGGCCCGTTTGTAGAAAGGGGTGATGCTTTCTTT
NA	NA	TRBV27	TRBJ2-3	CASSLSRPDTQYF	TGTGCCAGCAGTTTATCGCGGCCAGATACGCAGTATTTT
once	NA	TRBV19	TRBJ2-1	CASGHSRQPEGSYNEQFF	TGTGCCAGCGGCCACTCGAGACAACCGGAAGGCTCCTACAATGAGCAGTTCTTC
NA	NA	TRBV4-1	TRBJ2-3	CASRPSPGVYGDTQYF	TGCGCCAGCAGACCCTCGCCGGGGGTTTATGGAGATACGCAGTATTTT
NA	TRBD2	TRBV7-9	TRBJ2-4	CASSLGSGLAKNIQYF	TGTGCCAGCAGCTTAGGTAGCGGGCTAGCCAAAAACATTCAGTACTTC
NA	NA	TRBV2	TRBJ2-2	CASRQGKGTGELFF	TGTGCCAGCAGACAGGGAAAGGGCACCGGGGAGCTGTTTTTT
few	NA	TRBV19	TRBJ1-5	CASRQVYNQPQHF	TGTGCCAGTAGACAGGTTTACAATCAGCCCCAGCATTTT
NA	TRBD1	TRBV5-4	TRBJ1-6	CASSLLGGGQYYNSPLHF	TGTGCCAGCAGCTTGCTAGGGGGCGGGCAATACTATAATTCACCCCTCCACTTT
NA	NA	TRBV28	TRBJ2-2	CASSPRTFNTGELFF	TGTGCCAGCAGTCCCCGAACATTCAACACCGGGGAGCTGTTTTTT
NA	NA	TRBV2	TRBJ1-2	CASSDSGSTGGGYGYTF	TGTGCCAGCAGTGATAGCGGGTCTACAGGCGGAGGGTATGGCTACACCTTC
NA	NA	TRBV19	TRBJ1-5	CASKAGRLGQPQHF	TGTGCCTCCAAGGCAGGTAGGCTTGGTCAGCCCCAGCATTTT
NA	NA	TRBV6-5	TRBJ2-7	CASSYSIPLVSHEQYF	TGTGCCAGCAGTTACTCGATCCCCCTAGTTTCCCACGAGCAGTACTTC
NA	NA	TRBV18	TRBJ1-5	CASSPPGDGNQPQHF	TGTGCCAGCTCACCCCCCGGGGATGGCAATCAGCCCCAGCATTTT
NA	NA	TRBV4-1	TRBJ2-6	CASSRRGRGLRSGANVLTF	TGCGCCAGCAGCCGCAGAGGCAGGGGTTTAAGATCTGGGGCCAACGTCCTGACTTTC
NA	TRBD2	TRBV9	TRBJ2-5	CASSVAASGRARLETQYF	TGTGCCAGCAGCGTTGCCGCTAGCGGGAGGGCCAGGCTAGAGACCCAGTACTTC
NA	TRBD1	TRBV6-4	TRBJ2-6	CASGQEPSGANVLTF	TGTGCCAGCGGACAGGAGCCCTCTGGGGCCAACGTCCTGACTTTC
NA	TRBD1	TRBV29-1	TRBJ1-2	CSVAGSQGARGGYTF	TGCAGCGTTGCGGGGTCGCAGGGGGCGCGCGGTGGCTACACCTTC
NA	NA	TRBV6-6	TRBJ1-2	CASSSGIYGYTF	TGTGCCAGCAGTTCAGGGATTTATGGCTACACCTTC
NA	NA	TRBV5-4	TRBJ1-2	CASSLGPTAERRGGGYTF	TGTGCCAGCAGCTTGGGCCCGACGGCCGAACGTCGGGGGGGAGGCTACACCTTC
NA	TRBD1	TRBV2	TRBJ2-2	CASSLDRGGTGELFF	TGTGCCAGCAGTCTGGACAGGGGCGGCACCGGGGAGCTGTTTTTT
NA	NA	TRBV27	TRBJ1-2	CASRPQRVVAQGGYTF	TGTGCCAGCAGGCCGCAGCGGGTGGTAGCCCAGGGTGGCTACACCTTC
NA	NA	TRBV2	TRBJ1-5	CASSQYGSRGNQPQHF	TGTGCCAGCAGCCAGTATGGGTCTCGGGGCAATCAGCCCCAGCATTTT
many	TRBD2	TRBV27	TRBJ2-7	CASSFLAGGYSYEQYF	TGTGCCAGCAGTTTCCTAGCGGGGGGTTACTCCTACGAGCAGTACTTC
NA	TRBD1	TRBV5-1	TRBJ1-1	CASSPYTGGGYTEAFF	TGCGCCAGCAGCCCATATACAGGGGGTGGTTACACTGAAGCTTTCTTT
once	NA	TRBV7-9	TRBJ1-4	CASSLGVGPTNEKLFF	TGTGCCAGCAGCTTAGGAGTGGGGCCGACTAATGAAAAACTGTTTTTT
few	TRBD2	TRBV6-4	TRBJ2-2	CASSALGTSGTGELFF	TGTGCCAGCAGTGCCTTAGGGACTAGCGGCACCGGGGAGCTGTTTTTT
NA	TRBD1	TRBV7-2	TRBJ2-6	CASSPPGQGFSGANVLTF	TGTGCCAGCTCCCCCCCGGGACAGGGGTTTTCTGGGGCCAACGTCCTGACTTTC
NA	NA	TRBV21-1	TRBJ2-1	CARSIGGEDEQFF	TGTGCCAGGTCGATAGGTGGGGAGGATGAGCAGTTCTTC
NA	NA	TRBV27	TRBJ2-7	CASSEHRVPYEQYF	TGTGCCAGCAGTGAGCACAGGGTCCCCTACGAGCAGTACTTC